This T cell receptor (beta chain) was recorded in a study of a mutant IDH1 vaccine in newly diagnosed glioma. This CDR3 spans 12 amino acids. V lost 5 bases to trimming and J lost 10 bases; unmatched junction nucleotides: 5. Germline CDR1 KGHSH, CDR2 LQKENI. Measured with immunoSEQ multiplex PCR; TCRdb has only the in-frame clones, and not every one. The table includes about 94,000 clones, about nine tenths detected once. The time point was: week 47, end of study. Doses of 300 ug of mutant IDH1 20-mer peptide were given with topical imiquimod. For this clone: What it recognizes is unknown.

Material: PBMCs, obtained from a glioma patient whose treatment included an IDH1 peptide vaccine. The rearrangement uses TRBV18 and TRBJ1-1; TRBD1 agrees at 9 bases. This clonotype originated in a woman in her fifties or sixties with glioma. The chain's CDR3 is CASSLTGGPAFF. CDR3 in DNA: TGTGCCAGCTCATTGACAGGGGGGCCAGCTTTCTTT.